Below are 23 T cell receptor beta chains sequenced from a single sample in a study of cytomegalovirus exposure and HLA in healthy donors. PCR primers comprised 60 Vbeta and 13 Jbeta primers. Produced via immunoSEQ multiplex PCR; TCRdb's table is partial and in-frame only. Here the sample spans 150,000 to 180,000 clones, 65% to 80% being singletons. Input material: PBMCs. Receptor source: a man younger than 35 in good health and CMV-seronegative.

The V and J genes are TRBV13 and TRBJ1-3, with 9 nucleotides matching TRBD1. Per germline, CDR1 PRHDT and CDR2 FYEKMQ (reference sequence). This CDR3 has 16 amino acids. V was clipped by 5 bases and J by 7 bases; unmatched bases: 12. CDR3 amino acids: CASSDRPGQGKNTIYF. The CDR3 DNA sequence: TGTGCCAGCAGCGATCGACCGGGACAGGGAAAGAACACCATATATTTT.

CDR3 sequence reads: CASSLQGIYGYTF. The CDR3 DNA sequence: TGTGCCAGCAGTTTACAGGGGATTTATGGCTACACCTTC. The chain employs TRBV28 and TRBJ1-2; weak D call: TRBD1 (6 bases). CDR1 MDHEN and CDR2 SYDVKM come from the germline V gene. The length of the CDR3 is 13 residues. Trimming took off 2 bases at V and 5 bases at J, with 9 bases between the two ends.

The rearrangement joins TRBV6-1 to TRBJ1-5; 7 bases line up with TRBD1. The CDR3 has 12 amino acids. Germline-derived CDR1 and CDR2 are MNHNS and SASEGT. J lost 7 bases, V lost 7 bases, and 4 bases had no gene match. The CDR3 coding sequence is TGTGCCAGCAAAGGGGGCATCCAGCCCCAGCATTTT. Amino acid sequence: CASKGGIQPQHF.

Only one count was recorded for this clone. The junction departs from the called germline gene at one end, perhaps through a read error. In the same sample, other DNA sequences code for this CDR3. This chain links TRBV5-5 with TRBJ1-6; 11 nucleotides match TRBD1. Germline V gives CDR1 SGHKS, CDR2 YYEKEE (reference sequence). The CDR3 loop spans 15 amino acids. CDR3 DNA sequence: TGCGCCAGCAGCCAGGGACAGGGGGATAATTCACCCCTCCACTTT. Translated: CASSQGQGDNSPLHF.

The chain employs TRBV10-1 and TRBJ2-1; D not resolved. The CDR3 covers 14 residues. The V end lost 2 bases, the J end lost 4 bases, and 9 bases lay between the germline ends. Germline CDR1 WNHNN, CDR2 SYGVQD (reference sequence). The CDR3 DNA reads TGCGCCAGCAGTGAGGTCAATCAATACAATGAGCAGTTCTTC. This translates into CASSEVNQYNEQFF.

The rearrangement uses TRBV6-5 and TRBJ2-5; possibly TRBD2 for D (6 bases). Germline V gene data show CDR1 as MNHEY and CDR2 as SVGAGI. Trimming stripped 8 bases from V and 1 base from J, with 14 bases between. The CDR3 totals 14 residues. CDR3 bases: TGTGCCAGCTACGATCTCGGGGGCCAAGAGACCCAGTACTTC. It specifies CASYDLGGQETQYF.

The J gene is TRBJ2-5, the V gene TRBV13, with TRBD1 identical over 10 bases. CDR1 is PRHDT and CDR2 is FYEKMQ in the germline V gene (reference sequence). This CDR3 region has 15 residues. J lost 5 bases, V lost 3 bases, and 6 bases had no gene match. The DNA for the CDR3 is TGTGCCAGCAGCTTTGCGACAGGGGGCGATGAGACCCAGTACTTC. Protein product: CASSFATGGDETQYF.

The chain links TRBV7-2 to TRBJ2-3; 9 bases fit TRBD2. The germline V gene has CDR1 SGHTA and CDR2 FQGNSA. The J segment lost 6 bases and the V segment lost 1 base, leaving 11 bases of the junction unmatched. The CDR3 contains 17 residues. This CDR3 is CASSLGGTGTSLDTQYF. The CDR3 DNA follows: TGTGCCAGCAGCTTAGGGGGAACCGGGACTAGCCTCGATACGCAGTATTTT.

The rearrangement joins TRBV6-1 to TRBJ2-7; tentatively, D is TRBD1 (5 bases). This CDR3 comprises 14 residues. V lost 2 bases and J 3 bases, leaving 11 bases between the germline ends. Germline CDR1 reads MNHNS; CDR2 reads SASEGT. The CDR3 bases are TGTGCCAGCAGTGAAAAGGGGCCTGGCTACGAGCAGTACTTC. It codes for CASSEKGPGYEQYF.

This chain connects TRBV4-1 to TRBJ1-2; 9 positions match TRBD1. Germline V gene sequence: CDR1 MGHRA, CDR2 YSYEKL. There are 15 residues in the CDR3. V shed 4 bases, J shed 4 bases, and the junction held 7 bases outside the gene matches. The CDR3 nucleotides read TGCGCCAGCAGCCTAACAGGGGGCGAGGGCTATGGCTACACCTTC. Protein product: CASSLTGGEGYGYTF.

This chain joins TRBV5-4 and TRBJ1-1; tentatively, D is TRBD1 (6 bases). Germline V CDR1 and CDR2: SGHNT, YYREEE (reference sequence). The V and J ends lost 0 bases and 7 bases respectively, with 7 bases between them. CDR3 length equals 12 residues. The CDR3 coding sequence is TGTGCCAGCAGCTTGGAGGGGGTTGAAGCTTTCTTT. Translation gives CASSLEGVEAFF.

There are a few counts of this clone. The CDR3 spells CASSSWVRGNTEAFF. The CDR3 DNA is TGTGCCAGCAGCTCGTGGGTACGGGGAAACACTGAAGCTTTCTTT. The J gene is TRBJ1-1, the V gene TRBV5-4; no reliable D call. Trimming removed 3 bases at V and 2 bases at J, with 14 bases between. Per the germline V gene, CDR1 is SGHNT and CDR2 is YYREEE (reference sequence). This CDR3 spans 15 amino acids.

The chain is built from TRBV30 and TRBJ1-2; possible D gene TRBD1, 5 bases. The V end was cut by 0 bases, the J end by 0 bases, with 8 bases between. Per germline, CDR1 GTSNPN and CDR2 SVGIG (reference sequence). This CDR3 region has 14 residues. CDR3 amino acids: CAWSVGGSNYGYTF. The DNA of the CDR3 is TGTGCCTGGAGTGTGGGGGGTTCTAACTATGGCTACACCTTC.

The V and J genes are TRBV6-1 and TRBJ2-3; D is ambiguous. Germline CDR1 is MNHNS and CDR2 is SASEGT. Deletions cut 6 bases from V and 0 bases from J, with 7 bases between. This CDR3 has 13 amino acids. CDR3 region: CASRFQSTDTQYF. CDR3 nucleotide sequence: TGTGCCAGCAGGTTCCAGAGCACAGATACGCAGTATTTT.

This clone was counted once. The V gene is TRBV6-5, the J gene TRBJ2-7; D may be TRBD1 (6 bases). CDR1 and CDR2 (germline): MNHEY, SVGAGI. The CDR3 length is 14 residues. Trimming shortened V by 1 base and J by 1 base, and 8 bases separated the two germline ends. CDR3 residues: CASSYWDKSYEQYF. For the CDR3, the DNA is TGTGCCAGCAGTTACTGGGACAAATCCTACGAGCAGTACTTC.

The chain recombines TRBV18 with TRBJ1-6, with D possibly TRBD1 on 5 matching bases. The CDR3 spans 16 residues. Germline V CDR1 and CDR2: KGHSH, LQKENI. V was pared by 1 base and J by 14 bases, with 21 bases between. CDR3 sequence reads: CASSPRQGPGAVTLHF. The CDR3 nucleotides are TGTGCCAGCTCACCACGCCAGGGTCCGGGAGCGGTGACCCTCCACTTT.

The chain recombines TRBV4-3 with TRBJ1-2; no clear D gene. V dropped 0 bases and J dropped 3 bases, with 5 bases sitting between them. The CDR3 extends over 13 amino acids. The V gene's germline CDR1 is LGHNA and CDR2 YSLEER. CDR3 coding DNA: TGCGCCAGCAGCCAAGAAACAGACTATGGCTACACCTTC. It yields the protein CASSQETDYGYTF.

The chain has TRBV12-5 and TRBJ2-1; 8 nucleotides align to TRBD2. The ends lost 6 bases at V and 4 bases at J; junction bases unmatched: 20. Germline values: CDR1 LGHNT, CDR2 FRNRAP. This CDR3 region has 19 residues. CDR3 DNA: TGTGCTAGTGGAACGGGACTAGGGAGGGGGGGGGTGGGGTACAATGAGCAGTTCTTC. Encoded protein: CASGTGLGRGGVGYNEQFF.

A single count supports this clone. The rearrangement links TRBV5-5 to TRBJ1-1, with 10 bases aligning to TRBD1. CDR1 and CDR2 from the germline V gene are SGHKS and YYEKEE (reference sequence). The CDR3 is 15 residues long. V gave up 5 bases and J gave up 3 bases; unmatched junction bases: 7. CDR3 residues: CASSRTGTGDTEAFF. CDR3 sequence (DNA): TGTGCCAGCAGTCGGACCGGGACAGGGGACACTGAAGCTTTCTTT. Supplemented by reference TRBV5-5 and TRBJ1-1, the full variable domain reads DAGVTQSPTHLIKTRGQQVTLRCSPISGHKSVSWYQQVLGQGPQFIFQYYEKEERGRGNFPDRFSARQFPNYSSELNVNALLLGDSALYLCASSRTGTGDTEAFFGQGTRLTVV.

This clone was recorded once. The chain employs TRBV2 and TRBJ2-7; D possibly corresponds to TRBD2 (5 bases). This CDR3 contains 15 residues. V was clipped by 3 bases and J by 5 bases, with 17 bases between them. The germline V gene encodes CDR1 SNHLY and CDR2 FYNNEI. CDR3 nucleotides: TGTGCCAGCAGTGATGTTCGAGCGGCGCGGGACGAGCAGTACTTC. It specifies CASSDVRAARDEQYF. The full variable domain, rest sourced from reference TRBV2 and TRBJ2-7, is EPEVTQTPSHQVTQMGQEVILRCVPISNHLYFYWYRQILGQKVEFLVSFYNNEISEKSEIFDDQFSVERPDGSNFTLKIRSTKLEDSAMYFCASSDVRAARDEQYFGPGTRLTVT.

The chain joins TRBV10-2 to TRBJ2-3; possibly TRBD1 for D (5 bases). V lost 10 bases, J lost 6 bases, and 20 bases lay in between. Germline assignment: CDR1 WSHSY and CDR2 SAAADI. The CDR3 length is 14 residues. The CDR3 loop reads CATSGPQIADTQYF. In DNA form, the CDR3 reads TGCGCCACCTCAGGGCCTCAGATCGCGGATACGCAGTATTTT.

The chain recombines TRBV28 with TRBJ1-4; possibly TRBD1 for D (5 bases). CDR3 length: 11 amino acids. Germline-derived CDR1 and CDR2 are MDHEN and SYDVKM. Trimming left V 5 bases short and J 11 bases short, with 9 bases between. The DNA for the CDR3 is TGTGCCAGCAGTATCAAGGGGAAACTGTTTTTT. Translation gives CASSIKGKLFF.

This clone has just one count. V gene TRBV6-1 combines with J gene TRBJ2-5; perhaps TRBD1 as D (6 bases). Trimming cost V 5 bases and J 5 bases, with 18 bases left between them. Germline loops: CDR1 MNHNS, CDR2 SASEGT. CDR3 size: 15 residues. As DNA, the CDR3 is TGTGCCAGCAGTAATGATGACAGGCGATGGGAGACCCAGTACTTC. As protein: CASSNDDRRWETQYF.